These 10 T cell receptor delta chains share one sample of origin, sequenced in a study of gamma-delta T cells after stem cell transplantation. TCRdb re-called the RT-PCR reads using CATT. Of about 11,000 delta-chain clones listed, around two fifths are singletons. Sequenced sample: gamma-delta T cells. These receptors originate from a human donor. It is not recorded whose cells these are; they may come from a transplant donor.

The gene calls are TRAV29/DV5 and TRDJ1; 10 nucleotides line up with TRDD3. Germline V gives CDR1 NSMFDY, CDR2 ISSIKDK. The ends lost 0 bases at V and 3 bases at J; junction bases unmatched: 5. The CDR3 spans 15 residues. The CDR3 protein is CAASAPGGYADKLIF. The DNA of the CDR3 is TGTGCAGCAAGCGCGCCAGGGGGATACGCCGATAAACTCATCTTT.

The V call is TRDV2, the J call TRDJ3; TRDD3 agrees at 9 bases. The CDR3 has 19 residues. Trimming at V came to 3 bases and at J to 0 bases, leaving 8 bases not matched to a gene. The germline CDR1 and CDR2 sequences are GEAIGNYY and EKD. The CDR3 DNA reads TGTGCCTGTGACGCTGGGGGATTGAGCCCCTCCTGGGACACCCGACAGATGTTTTTC. Translating it yields CACDAGGLSPSWDTRQMFF.

On this clone itself: In the same sample, other DNA sequences code for this CDR3. The CDR3: CASSISCTGDIYTDKLIF. CDR3 DNA sequence: TGTGCCTCTTCCATTTCCTGTACTGGGGATATCTACACCGATAAACTCATCTTT. The genes are TRDV3 and TRDJ1, with 7 nucleotides matching TRDD3. Per germline, CDR1 TVYSNPD and CDR2 GDNSRS (reference sequence). V was clipped by 4 bases and J by 0 bases; unmatched bases: 20. The CDR3 runs 18 residues.

About this clone itself: At the DNA level, this CDR3 is encoded by other sequences in the same sample as well. The chain employs TRDV3 and TRDJ1; 9 nucleotides line up with TRDD3. Germline V CDR1 and CDR2: TVYSNPD, GDNSRS (reference sequence). There are 18 residues in the CDR3. The J segment lost 0 bases and the V segment lost 1 base, leaving 15 bases of the junction unmatched. The CDR3 DNA sequence: TGTGCCTTTAACCTAATCAAGCTGGGGGATCCTTACACCGATAAACTCATCTTT. Amino acid sequence: CAFNLIKLGDPYTDKLIF.

The J gene is TRDJ1, the V gene TRDV2, with TRDD3 matching 9 bases. V dropped 0 bases and J dropped 9; count of bases not matched to a gene: 10. CDR3 length equals 15 residues. CDR1 is GEAIGNYY, CDR2 EKD, per germline. The CDR3 is CACDTALLGESELIF. CDR3 in DNA: TGTGCCTGTGACACCGCGTTACTGGGGGAGAGTGAACTCATCTTT.

As regards this clone: At one end, the junction sequence differs from germline, possibly due to a read error. Other DNA sequences in this sample translate to the same CDR3. The chain joins TRDV2 to TRDJ4, with 10 nucleotides matching TRDD3. The CDR3 spans 15 residues. CDR1 GEAIGNYY and CDR2 EKD come from the germline V gene. CDR3 residues: CACDRLGDKARPLIF. CDR3 bases: TGTGCCTGTGACAGGCTGGGGGATAAAGCCAGACCCCTTATCTTT.

V usage is TRDV2 and J usage is TRDJ2, with D possibly TRDD2 on 7 matching bases. The CDR3 runs 21 residues. Trimming cost V 1 base and J 7 bases, with 33 bases left between them. Germline V gene lookup returns CDR1 GEAIGNYY and CDR2 EKD. The CDR3 DNA reads as TGTGCCTGTGACACGGGGTTCTTCCTAGTGTATTGGGAGACACTGGGAGCACAACTCTTCTTT. This codes for CACDTGFFLVYWETLGAQLFF.

By share, this clone ranks as medium-sized. CDR3 sequence: CAASWYWGITHLTAQLFF. CDR3 nucleotide sequence: TGTGCAGCAAGCTGGTACTGGGGGATAACCCATTTGACAGCACAACTCTTCTTT. The V call is TRAV29/DV5, the J call TRDJ2; 11 bases are shared with TRDD3. Germline CDR1 is NSMFDY and CDR2 is ISSIKDK. The CDR3 spans 18 residues. Trimming at V came to 1 base and at J to 1 base, leaving 9 bases not matched to a gene.

This clone was observed a few times. The chain couples TRDV1 to TRDJ1; 13 bases map to TRDD3. This CDR3 region has 20 residues. Trimming cost V 6 bases and J 10 bases; bases outside gene matches: 26. Germline CDR1 and CDR2: TSWWSYY and QGS. For the CDR3, the DNA is TGTGCTCTTGGCTCCATCCCACGACGGTACTGGGGGATACGCTCAGGGGGACTCATCTTT. It translates to CALGSIPRRYWGIRSGGLIF.

Notes on this clone: One junction end does not reproduce the germline sequence, and a read error may be involved. The V gene is TRDV1, the J gene TRDJ2; D may match TRDD2 or TRDD3 (7 bases each). CDR3 length: 25 amino acids. The V gene's germline CDR1 is TSWWSYY and CDR2 QGS. The CDR3 nucleotides are TGTGCTATTGGGGTGCCAGATCCGGAAGGTAACCCTTTCCTACGAGGGGGATTCGGGACAGCACAACTCTTCTTT. Translated, it gives CAIGVPDPEGNPFLRGGFGTAQLFF.